Shown below are 17 T cell receptor beta chains from a single sample sequenced in a study of T cell repertoires in cytomegalovirus infection (dated by TCRdb to the late 2010s). This specimen's treatment or condition label, per the study, means: in vitro stimulation with specific CMV peptide epitopes to enrich CMV-specific T cells. Their cognate antigens are unknown. Sequencer: Illumina HiSeq 1500. Starting from the raw public reads, TCRdb applied fastp trimming at Q25, assembled clones with MiXCR and retained in-frame beta chains. Rows merge per CDR3 protein into single entries with the most common DNA and genes. The sample table contains about 830,000 distinct CDR3 sequences; only one count was recorded for around a third of them. Approximately 13% of the sample is in the top ten clones. The sequencing here drew on cultured CD8+ T cells from PBMCs, taken from culture after CMV antigen stimulation. All receptors come from a human donor in good health (CMV status not recorded). Some clones in this sample may be carry-over from other donors' samples.

V and J are TRBV27 and TRBJ1-2; TRBD1 matches 8 bases. The CDR3 has 14 amino acids. V lost 5 bases, J lost 6 bases, and 8 bases stayed unmatched. Germline CDR1 and CDR2: MNHEY and SMNVEV (reference sequence). The CDR3 loop is CASSPTQGENGYTF. For the CDR3, the DNA is TGTGCCAGCAGTCCCACACAGGGGGAGAATGGCTACACCTTC.

This sequence joins TRBV15 and TRBJ1-6, with TRBD1 matching over 10 bases. Trimming removed 5 bases from V and 7 bases from J; junction bases left unmatched: 5. The CDR3 totals 15 residues. From germline, CDR1 is LNHNV and CDR2 YYDKDF (reference sequence). CDR3 amino acids: CATSVRDRGNSPLHF. The CDR3 DNA is TGTGCCACCAGCGTCCGGGACAGGGGAAATTCACCCCTCCACTTT.

For the CDR3, the DNA is TGTGCCACCAGGGAGCGGGGGGCTGTGGAGACCCAGTACTTC. It specifies CATRERGAVETQYF. The rearrangement links TRBV15 to TRBJ2-5, with 9 bases aligning to TRBD2. Trimming cost V 6 bases and J 5 bases; bases outside gene matches: 7. Germline values: CDR1 LNHNV, CDR2 YYDKDF (reference sequence). CDR3 length equals 14 residues.

This chain joins TRBV27 and TRBJ2-3; D is perhaps TRBD1 (5 bases). Germline CDR1 and CDR2: MNHEY and SMNVEV (reference sequence). The CDR3 is 13 residues long. Trimming stripped 4 bases from V and 4 bases from J, with 9 bases between. CDR3 protein: CASSSQGPDTQYF. The DNA for the CDR3 is TGTGCCAGCAGTTCCCAGGGCCCAGATACGCAGTATTTT.

This clonotype was counted many times. The gene calls are TRBV7-6 and TRBJ2-2; TRBD1 agrees at 7 bases. The V gene end was trimmed by 6 bases and the J gene end by 4 bases; junction bases not matched to a gene: 11. Germline CDR1 SGHVS, CDR2 FNYEAQ. The CDR3 totals 16 residues. The CDR3 DNA follows: TGTGCCAGCAGTGACCAAGACAGGGTTACCACCGGGGAGCTGTTTTTT. Its translation is CASSDQDRVTTGELFF.

The DNA for the CDR3 is TGTGCCAGCAGTTACTCGAGGGGGCTGGATGCTGAAGCTTTCTTT. Protein: CASSYSRGLDAEAFF. The chain links TRBV6-5 to TRBJ1-1; TRBD1 matches 7 bases. The CDR3 is 15 residues long. Looked up from germline, CDR1 is MNHEY and CDR2 is SVGAGI. Trimming cost V 0 bases and J 6 bases; bases outside gene matches: 7.

The J gene is TRBJ1-1, the V gene TRBV2; D might be TRBD1 (5 bases). The V end was cut by 9 bases, the J end by 4 bases, with 15 bases between. The CDR3 has 13 residues. The germline CDR1 and CDR2 sequences are SNHLY and FYNNEI. The CDR3 loop reads CARQGHVSTEAFF. The CDR3 coding sequence is TGTGCCAGGCAGGGTCACGTCTCCACTGAAGCTTTCTTT.

The sample holds a few counts of this clonotype. The junction departs from germline at one end; a sequencing error may be responsible. The V call is TRBV6-5, the J call TRBJ1-2; 8 positions match TRBD1. CDR1 MNHEY and CDR2 SVGAGI come from the germline V gene. The CDR3 is made up of 16 amino acids. The CDR3 region is CTSSYSKRTGIYGYTF. CDR3 nucleotides: TGTACCAGCAGTTACTCGAAACGGACAGGGATCTATGGCTACACCTTC.

This clonotype was found a few times. V is TRBV7-9 and J is TRBJ2-7; D remains ambiguous. The CDR3 is made up of 12 amino acids. Trimming left V 1 base short and J 6 bases short, with 7 bases between. The germline V gene encodes CDR1 SEHNR and CDR2 FQNEAQ (reference sequence). CDR3 amino acids: CASSLDSAEQYF. In DNA form, the CDR3 reads TGTGCCAGCAGCTTAGATTCGGCCGAGCAGTACTTC.

This clonotype came up many times. The rearrangement uses TRBV7-6 and TRBJ1-1, with 8 nucleotides matching TRBD1. Germline CDR1 and CDR2: SGHVS and FNYEAQ. V was clipped by 6 bases and J by 1 base; unmatched bases: 13. The CDR3 length is 17 residues. For the CDR3, the DNA is TGTGCCAGCAGATCCGACAGGGGCCTTTGGACGAACACTGAAGCTTTCTTT. Translation gives CASRSDRGLWTNTEAFF.

This clonotype was observed many times. V is TRBV7-6 and J is TRBJ2-1; no clear D. CDR3 length: 15 amino acids. The germline V and J ends were trimmed by 0 bases and 0 bases, with 6 bases remaining between them. Germline V lookup: CDR1 SGHVS, CDR2 FNYEAQ. The CDR3 DNA reads TGTGCCAGCAGCTTAGCTGCTAGCTCCTACAATGAGCAGTTCTTC. It encodes CASSLAASSYNEQFF.

A few counts support this clonotype. The chain recombines TRBV12-5 with TRBJ1-1; the D is unclear. The length of the CDR3 is 16 residues. V was cut by 5 bases and J by 4 bases, with 20 bases left in between. The V gene's germline CDR1 is LGHNT and CDR2 FRNRAP. The CDR3: CASGPELLGIGTEAFF. The CDR3 region has the DNA TGTGCTAGTGGTCCGGAGTTACTGGGAATCGGCACTGAAGCTTTCTTT.

This clonotype appeared many times. The rearrangement uses TRBV7-9 and TRBJ1-2, with TRBD1 matching 10 bases. From germline, CDR1 is SEHNR and CDR2 FQNEAQ (reference sequence). Trimming removed 2 bases from V and 4 bases from J; junction bases left unmatched: 4. This CDR3 has 15 residues. CDR3 region: CASSLTGTGAYGYTF. In DNA, the CDR3 is TGTGCCAGCAGCTTAACCGGGACAGGGGCCTATGGCTACACCTTC.

This clonotype was detected ten times or more. This sequence joins TRBV7-8 and TRBJ2-1; D may be TRBD1 (5 bases). V shed 0 bases and J shed 7 bases, with 13 bases lying between them. This CDR3 is built from 15 residues. The germline V gene has CDR1 SGHVS and CDR2 FQNEAQ. DNA of the CDR3: TGTGCCAGCAGCTTAGCGGGGCCTTCCAGGAATGAGCAGTTCTTC. Translation gives CASSLAGPSRNEQFF.

This clonotype was counted many times. The chain couples TRBV7-8 to TRBJ2-1; D might be TRBD2 (5 bases). CDR1 is SGHVS, CDR2 FQNEAQ, per germline. This CDR3 region has 12 residues. V was cut by 3 bases and J by 10 bases, with 10 bases left in between. Written as DNA, the CDR3 is TGTGCCAGCAGCTTGCGGGCCGAGGAGCAGTTCTTC. It translates to CASSLRAEEQFF.

As regards this clonotype: Mismatch with germline at one junction end may stem from a read error. The rearrangement links TRBV12-3 or TRBV12-4 to TRBJ1-2, with D perhaps matching TRBD1 (6 bases). The CDR3 is 14 residues long. The DNA for the CDR3 is TGTGCCAGCAGCCCGACACAGGGAGCCTATGGCAACACCTTC. Translated: CASSPTQGAYGNTF.

J is TRBJ2-7 and V is TRBV7-9; tentatively, D is TRBD1 (5 bases). This CDR3 region has 14 residues. Germline CDR1 and CDR2: SEHNR and FQNEAQ (reference sequence). Trimming removed 2 bases at V and 3 bases at J, with 11 bases between. The CDR3 nucleotides read TGTGCCAGCAGCTTACAGGGTTCTGGCTACGAGCAGTACTTC. It specifies CASSLQGSGYEQYF.